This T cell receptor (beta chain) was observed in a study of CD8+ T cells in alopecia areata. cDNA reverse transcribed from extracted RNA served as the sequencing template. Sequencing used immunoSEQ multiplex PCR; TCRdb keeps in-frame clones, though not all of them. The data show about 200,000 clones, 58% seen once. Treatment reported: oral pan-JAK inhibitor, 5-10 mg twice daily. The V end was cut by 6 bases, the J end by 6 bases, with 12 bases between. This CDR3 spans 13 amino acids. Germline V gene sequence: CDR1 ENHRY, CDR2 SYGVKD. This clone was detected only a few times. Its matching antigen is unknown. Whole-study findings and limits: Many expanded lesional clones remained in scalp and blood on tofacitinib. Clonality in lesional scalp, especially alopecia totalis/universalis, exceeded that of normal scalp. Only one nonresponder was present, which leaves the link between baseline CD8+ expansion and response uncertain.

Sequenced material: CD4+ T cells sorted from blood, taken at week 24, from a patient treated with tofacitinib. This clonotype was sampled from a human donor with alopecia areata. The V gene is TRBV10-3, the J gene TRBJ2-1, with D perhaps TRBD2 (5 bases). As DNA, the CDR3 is TGTGCCATCAGCCGGGGAAAGGGCAATGAGCAGTTCTTC. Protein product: CAISRGKGNEQFF.